What follows describes a single T cell receptor (beta chain). The CDR3 extends over 14 amino acids. Trimming pared 10 bases from V and 3 bases from J, leaving 15 bases between. Germline lookup yields CDR1 LNHDA and CDR2 SQIVND (reference sequence). The data were obtained in a study of blood T cell repertoires in COVID-19. Study background: The United States, Italy and Spain were the sources of the acute and convalescent COVID-19 samples. The analysed material was cDNA or gDNA that came from T cells, B-cell-depleted T cells, or PBMCs.

In the source study's methods: It was from reference gene primer amplification that nucleated cell counts were estimated. Sequenced by immunoSEQ multiplex PCR; TCRdb stores in-frame clones only, minus some. V and J calls plus clone size are reproduced from that table; the DNA served to infer D and trimming. In the table there are about 98,000 clones, 80% to 90% of which are singletons. The V and J genes are TRBV19 and TRBJ1-4; tentatively, D is TRBD1 (6 bases). The sample taken for sequencing was peripheral blood. The receptor was isolated from a middle-aged man with active or convalescent COVID-19. The CDR3 region has the DNA TGTGCCACGAGGACAGAGCAGGCTAATGAAAAACTGTTTTTT. It translates to CATRTEQANEKLFF.